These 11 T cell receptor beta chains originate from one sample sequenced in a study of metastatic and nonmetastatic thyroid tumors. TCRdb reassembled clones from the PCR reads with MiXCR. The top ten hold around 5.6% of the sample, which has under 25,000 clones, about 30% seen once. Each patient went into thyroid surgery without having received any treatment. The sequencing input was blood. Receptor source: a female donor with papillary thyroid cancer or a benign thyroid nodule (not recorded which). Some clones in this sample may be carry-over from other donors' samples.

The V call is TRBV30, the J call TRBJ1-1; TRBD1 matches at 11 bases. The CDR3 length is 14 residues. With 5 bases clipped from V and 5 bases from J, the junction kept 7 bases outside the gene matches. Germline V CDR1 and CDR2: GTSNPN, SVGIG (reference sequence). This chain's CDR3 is CAWRTGGVWTEAFF. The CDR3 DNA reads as TGTGCCTGGCGGACAGGGGGCGTCTGGACTGAAGCTTTCTTT.

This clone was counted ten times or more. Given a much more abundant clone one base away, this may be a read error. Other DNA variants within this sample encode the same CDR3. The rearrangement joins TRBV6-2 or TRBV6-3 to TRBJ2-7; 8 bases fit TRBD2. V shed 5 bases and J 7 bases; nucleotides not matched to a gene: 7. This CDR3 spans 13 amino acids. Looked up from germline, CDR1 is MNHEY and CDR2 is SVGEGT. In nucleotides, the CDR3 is TGTGCCAGCAGTCAGCGGGAGTTCCCTGAGCAGTACTTC. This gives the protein CASSQREFPEQYF.

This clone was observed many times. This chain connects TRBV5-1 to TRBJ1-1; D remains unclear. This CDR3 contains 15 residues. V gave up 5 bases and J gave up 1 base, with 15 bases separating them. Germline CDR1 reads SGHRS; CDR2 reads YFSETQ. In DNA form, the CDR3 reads TGCGCCAGCAGGGACCCCAGGAGATCGAACACTGAAGCTTTCTTT. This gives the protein CASRDPRRSNTEAFF.

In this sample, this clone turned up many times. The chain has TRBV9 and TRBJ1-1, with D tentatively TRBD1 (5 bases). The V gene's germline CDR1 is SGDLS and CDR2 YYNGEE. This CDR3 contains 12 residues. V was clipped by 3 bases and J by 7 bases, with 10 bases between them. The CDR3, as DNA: TGTGCCAGCAGCGCATGGGACGGTGAAGCTTTCTTT. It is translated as CASSAWDGEAFF. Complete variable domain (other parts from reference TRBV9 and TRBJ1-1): DSGVTQTPKHLITATGQRVTLRCSPRSGDLSVYWYQQSLDQGLQFLIQYYNGEERAKGNILERFSAQQFPDLHSELNLSSLELGDSALYFCASSAWDGEAFFGQGTRLTVV.

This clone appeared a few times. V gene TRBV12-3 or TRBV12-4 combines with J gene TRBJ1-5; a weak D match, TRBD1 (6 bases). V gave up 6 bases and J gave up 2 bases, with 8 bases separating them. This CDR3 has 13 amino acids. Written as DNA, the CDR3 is TGTGCCAGCAGAAAGGGGGGCAATCAGCCCCAGCATTTT. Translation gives CASRKGGNQPQHF.

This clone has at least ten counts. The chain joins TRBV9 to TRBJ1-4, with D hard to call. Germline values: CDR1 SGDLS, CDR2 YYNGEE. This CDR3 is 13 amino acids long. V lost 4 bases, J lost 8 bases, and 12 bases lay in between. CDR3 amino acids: CASSPFGLEKLFF. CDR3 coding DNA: TGTGCCAGCAGCCCTTTTGGGCTGGAAAAACTGTTTTTT.

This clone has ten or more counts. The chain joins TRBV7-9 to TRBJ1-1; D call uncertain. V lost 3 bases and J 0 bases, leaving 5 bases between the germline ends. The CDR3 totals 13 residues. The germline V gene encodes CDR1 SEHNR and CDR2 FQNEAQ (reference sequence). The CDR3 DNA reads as TGTGCCAGCAGCTTCGCAATGAACACTGAAGCTTTCTTT. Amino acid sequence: CASSFAMNTEAFF.

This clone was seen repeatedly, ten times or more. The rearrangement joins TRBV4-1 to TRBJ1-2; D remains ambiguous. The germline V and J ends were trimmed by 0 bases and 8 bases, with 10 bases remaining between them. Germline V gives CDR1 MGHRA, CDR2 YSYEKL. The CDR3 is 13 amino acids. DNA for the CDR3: TGCGCCAGCAGCCAAGATGGATCAGGCGGCTACACCTTC. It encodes CASSQDGSGGYTF.

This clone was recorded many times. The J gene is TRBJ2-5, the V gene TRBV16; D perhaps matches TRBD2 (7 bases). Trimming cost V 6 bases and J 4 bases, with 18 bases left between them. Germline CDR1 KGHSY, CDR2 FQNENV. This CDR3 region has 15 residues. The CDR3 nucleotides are TGTGCCAGCAGTCCTCAGGCGGGGGCTGGAGAGACCCAGTACTTC. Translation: CASSPQAGAGETQYF. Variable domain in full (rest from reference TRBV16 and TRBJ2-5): GEEVAQTPKHLVRGEGQKAKLYCAPIKGHSYVFWYQQVLKNEFKFLISFQNENVFDETGMPKERFSAKCLPNSPCSLEIQATKLEDSAVYFCASSPQAGAGETQYFGPGTRLLVL.

The CDR3 loop reads CASSYTGDGGYTF. DNA of the CDR3: TGTGCCAGCAGCTATACAGGGGATGGGGGCTACACCTTC. The chain carries TRBV11-2 and TRBJ1-2; 7 positions agree with TRBD1. Germline V gene sequence: CDR1 SGHAT, CDR2 FQNNGV. V shed 4 bases, J shed 8 bases, and the junction held 7 bases outside the gene matches. The CDR3 contains 13 residues.

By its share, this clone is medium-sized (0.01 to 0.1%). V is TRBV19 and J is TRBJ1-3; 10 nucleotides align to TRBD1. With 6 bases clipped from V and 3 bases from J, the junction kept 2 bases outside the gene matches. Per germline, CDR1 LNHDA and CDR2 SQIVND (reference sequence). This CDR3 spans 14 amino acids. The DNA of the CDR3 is TGTGCCAGTAGCGACAGGGGGCTTGGAAACACCATATATTTT. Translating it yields CASSDRGLGNTIYF. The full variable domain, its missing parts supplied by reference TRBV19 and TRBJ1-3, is DGGITQSPKYLFRKEGQNVTLSCEQNLNHDAMYWYRQDPGQGLRLIYYSQIVNDFQKGDIAEGYSVSREKKESFPLTVTSAQKNPTAFYLCASSDRGLGNTIYFGEGSWLTVV.